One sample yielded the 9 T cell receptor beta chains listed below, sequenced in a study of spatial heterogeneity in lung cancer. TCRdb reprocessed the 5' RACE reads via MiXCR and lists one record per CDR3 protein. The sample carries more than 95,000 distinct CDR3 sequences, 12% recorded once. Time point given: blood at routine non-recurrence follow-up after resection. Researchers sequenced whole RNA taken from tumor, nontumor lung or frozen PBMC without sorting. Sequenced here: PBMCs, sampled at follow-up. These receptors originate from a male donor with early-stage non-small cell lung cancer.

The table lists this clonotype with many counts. CDR3 DNA: TGTGCCAGCAGGATAAAGGGCGTCGGGCGCCTCAATCAGCCCCAGCATTTT. This sequence encodes CASRIKGVGRLNQPQHF. The J gene is TRBJ1-5, the V gene TRBV28; D gene unclear. The ends were cut back, 6 bases at V and 3 bases at J, with 21 bases in the middle. The CDR3 extends over 17 amino acids. Germline loops: CDR1 MDHEN, CDR2 SYDVKM.

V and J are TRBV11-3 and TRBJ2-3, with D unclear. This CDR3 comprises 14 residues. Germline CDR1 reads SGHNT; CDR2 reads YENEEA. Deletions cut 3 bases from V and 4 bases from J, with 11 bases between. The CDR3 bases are TGTGCCAGCAGCTTGCAAAGGAACGCAGATACGCAGTATTTT. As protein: CASSLQRNADTQYF.

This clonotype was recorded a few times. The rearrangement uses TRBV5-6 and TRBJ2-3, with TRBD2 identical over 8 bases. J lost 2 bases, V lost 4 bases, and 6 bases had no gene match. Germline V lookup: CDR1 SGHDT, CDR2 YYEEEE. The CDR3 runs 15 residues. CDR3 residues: CASSKRGPFTDTQYF. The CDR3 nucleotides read TGTGCCAGCAGCAAGCGGGGGCCTTTCACAGATACGCAGTATTTT.

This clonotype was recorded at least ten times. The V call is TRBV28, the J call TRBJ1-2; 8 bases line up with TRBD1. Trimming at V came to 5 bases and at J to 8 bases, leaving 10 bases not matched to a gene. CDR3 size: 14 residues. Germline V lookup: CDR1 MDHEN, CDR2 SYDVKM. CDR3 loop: CASSLTTGAGGYTF. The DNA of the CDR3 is TGTGCCAGCAGTCTCACGACAGGGGCAGGGGGCTACACCTTC.

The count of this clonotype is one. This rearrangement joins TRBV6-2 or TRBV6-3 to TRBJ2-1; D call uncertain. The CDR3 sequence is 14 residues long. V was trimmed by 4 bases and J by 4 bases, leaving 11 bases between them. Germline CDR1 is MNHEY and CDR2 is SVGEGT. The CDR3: CASSFHVGYNEQFF. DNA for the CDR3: TGTGCCAGCAGTTTCCATGTGGGTTACAATGAGCAGTTCTTC.

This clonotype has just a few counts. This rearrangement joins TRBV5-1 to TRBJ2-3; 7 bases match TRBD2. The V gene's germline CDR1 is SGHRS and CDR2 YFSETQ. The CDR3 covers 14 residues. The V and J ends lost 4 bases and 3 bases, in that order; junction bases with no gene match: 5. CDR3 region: CASSGGLVTDTQYF. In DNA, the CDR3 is TGCGCCAGCAGCGGCGGACTAGTTACAGATACGCAGTATTTT.

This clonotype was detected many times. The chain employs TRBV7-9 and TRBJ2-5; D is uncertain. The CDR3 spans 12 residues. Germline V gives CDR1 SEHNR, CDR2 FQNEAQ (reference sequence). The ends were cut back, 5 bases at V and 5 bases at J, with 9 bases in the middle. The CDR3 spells CASSIYLETQYF. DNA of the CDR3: TGTGCCAGCAGCATCTATTTGGAGACCCAGTACTTC.

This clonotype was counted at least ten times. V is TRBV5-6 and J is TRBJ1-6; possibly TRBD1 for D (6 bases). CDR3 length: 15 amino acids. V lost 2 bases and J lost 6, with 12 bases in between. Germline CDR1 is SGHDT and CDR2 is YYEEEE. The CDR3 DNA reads TGTGCCAGCAGCTTCGCCGGGACACTTAATTCACCCCTCCACTTT. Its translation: CASSFAGTLNSPLHF.

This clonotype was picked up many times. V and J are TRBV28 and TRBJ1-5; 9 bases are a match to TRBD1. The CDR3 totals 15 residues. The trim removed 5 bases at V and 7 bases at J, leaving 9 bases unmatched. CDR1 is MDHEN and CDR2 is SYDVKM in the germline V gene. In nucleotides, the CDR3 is TGTGCCAGCAGTCCTACCTGGACAGGGGTCCAGCCCCAGCATTTT. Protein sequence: CASSPTWTGVQPQHF. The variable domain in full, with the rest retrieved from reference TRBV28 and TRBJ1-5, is DVKVTQSSRYLVKRTGEKVFLECVQDMDHENMFWYRQDPGLGLRLIYFSYDVKMKEKGDIPEGYSVSREKKERFSLILESASTNQTSMYLCASSPTWTGVQPQHFGDGTRLSIL.